This T cell receptor beta chain was found in a study of cytomegalovirus exposure and HLA in healthy donors. General observations from the study: In an earlier analysis, most TCR beta V segments were productive about 87% or about 30% of the time. In a later analysis, TCR association rates varied by HLA locus: DRB1 most, HLA-C fewest. For cytomegalovirus status, the classifier reportedly gave diagnoses with high specificity and sensitivity.

Donors were ostensibly healthy at sampling, although undocumented immune exposures were probable. Per the germline V gene, CDR1 is SQVTM and CDR2 is ANQGSEA. The CDR3 is made up of 13 amino acids. V dropped 5 bases and J dropped 5; count of bases not matched to a gene: 9. Primers for the PCR totalled 60 Vbeta and 13 Jbeta. Sequencing was performed with immunoSEQ multiplex PCR; in TCRdb, only in-frame clones are kept and a portion is missing. The profile covers around 80,000 clones, with around 78% appearing a single time and roughly 1.5% taken by the ten largest. This clone was picked up one time. Its antigen is unidentified.

This rearrangement joins TRBV29-1 to TRBJ2-7, with 7 bases identical to TRBD1. The sequence came from a man aged 35 to 55 in good health and CMV-seronegative. The sequenced material came from PBMCs. CDR3 DNA sequence: TGCAGCGTTATCTTAAGGGACAGCGACGAGCAGTACTTC. Residues: CSVILRDSDEQYF.